The 24 T cell receptor beta chains below were found in one sample sequenced in a study of T cell changes during pregnancy in multiple sclerosis. This table comes from immunoSEQ multiplex PCR, and its TCRdb copy is limited to in-frame clones, with some not included. The sample lists roughly 70,000 clones, 85% to 95% seen once, with about 2.5% in the top ten. The specimen was peripheral blood, collected before pregnancy. Receptor source: a female donor with multiple sclerosis, enrolled in a pregnancy study.

The chain uses TRBV5-4 and TRBJ2-7; perhaps TRBD2 as D (6 bases). The CDR3 runs 14 residues. Between the trimmed V and J ends, which lost 4 bases and 0 bases, there was a span of 11 bases. Germline CDR1 and CDR2: SGHNT and YYREEE (reference sequence). Here the CDR3 reads CASSAPTSSYEQYF. CDR3 bases: TGTGCCAGCAGCGCGCCGACTAGCTCCTACGAGCAGTACTTC.

The rearrangement links TRBV7-9 to TRBJ2-1, with TRBD2 as a possible D gene (6 bases). The length of the CDR3 is 14 residues. V lost 4 bases and J 4 bases, leaving 11 bases between the germline ends. CDR1 and CDR2 from the germline V gene are SEHNR and FQNEAQ (reference sequence). CDR3 loop: CASSWGDGYNEQFF. In DNA form, the CDR3 reads TGTGCCAGCAGCTGGGGGGACGGATACAATGAGCAGTTCTTC.

This clone was seen a single time. CDR3 region: CASSPNRGLNEQYF. CDR3 bases: TGTGCCAGCTCACCAAACAGGGGGCTGAACGAGCAGTACTTC. The genes are TRBV18 and TRBJ2-7; 9 nucleotides align to TRBD1. Germline lookup yields CDR1 KGHSH and CDR2 LQKENI. Trimming cost V 2 bases and J 5 bases; bases outside gene matches: 4. This CDR3 has 14 amino acids.

V usage is TRBV5-5 and J usage is TRBJ2-1; TRBD2 might be the D (6 bases). Trimming stripped 4 bases from V and 9 bases from J, with 23 bases between. The CDR3 has 16 residues. Per germline, CDR1 SGHKS and CDR2 YYEKEE (reference sequence). CDR3 bases: TGTGCCAGCAGCCCCCGGGACGGGAGTTATGCCGGTGAGCAGTTCTTC. Protein: CASSPRDGSYAGEQFF.

V is TRBV7-9 and J is TRBJ2-5; TRBD1 is a possible D gene (5 bases). Germline lookup yields CDR1 SEHNR and CDR2 FQNEAQ (reference sequence). The CDR3 length is 15 residues. The V gene lost 3 bases and the J gene lost 0 bases, with 11 bases spanning the gap. The CDR3 DNA reads as TGTGCCAGCAGCTTTTGGACACAGTACCAAGAGACCCAGTACTTC. This encodes CASSFWTQYQETQYF.

The chain carries TRBV4-2 and TRBJ1-1; no reliable D call. The germline V and J ends were trimmed by 0 bases and 4 bases, with 9 bases remaining between them. The length of the CDR3 is 14 residues. In germline, CDR1 is LGHNA, CDR2 YNFKEQ. The CDR3 reads CASSQDMEFTEAFF. The CDR3 nucleotides read TGTGCCAGCAGCCAAGATATGGAGTTCACTGAAGCTTTCTTT.

This rearrangement joins TRBV6-1 to TRBJ1-1, with D perhaps TRBD1 (6 bases). CDR3 length: 14 amino acids. V was pared by 7 bases and J by 1 base, with 13 bases between. Germline V lookup: CDR1 MNHNS, CDR2 SASEGT. The CDR3 protein is CASTSGTQNTEAFF. The CDR3 DNA reads TGTGCCAGCACCTCCGGGACACAGAACACTGAAGCTTTCTTT.

This chain uses TRBV5-5 with TRBJ2-5, with a tentative D call TRBD1 (6 bases). The CDR3 spans 17 residues. Germline V gene data show CDR1 as SGHKS and CDR2 as YYEKEE (reference sequence). Trimming removed 0 bases from V and 1 base from J, with 16 bases in between. In nucleotides, the CDR3 is TGTGCCAGCAGCTTGGGGGTAGGGGGAATACGCCAAGAGACCCAGTACTTC. Translated: CASSLGVGGIRQETQYF.

The V gene is TRBV2, the J gene TRBJ2-1; 8 bases are a match to TRBD2. Germline V CDR1 and CDR2: SNHLY, FYNNEI. The CDR3 sequence is 13 residues long. The J segment lost 7 bases and the V segment lost 6 bases, leaving 5 bases of the junction unmatched. The CDR3 DNA follows: TGTGCCAGCAGCAGACTAGCGAGGAATGAGCAGTTCTTC. As protein: CASSRLARNEQFF.

The V gene is TRBV5-6, the J gene TRBJ2-7, with a tentative D call TRBD2 (6 bases). Between the trimmed V and J ends, which lost 3 bases and 3 bases, there was a span of 7 bases. The CDR3 loop spans 12 amino acids. In germline, CDR1 is SGHDT, CDR2 YYEEEE. The CDR3 nucleotides read TGTGCCAGCAGCTCCGGGGGCTACGAGCAGTACTTC. Translating it yields CASSSGGYEQYF.

This clone was picked up one time. The chain is built from TRBV27 and TRBJ2-7; TRBD2 matches 10 bases. The CDR3 runs 14 residues. CDR1 is MNHEY and CDR2 is SMNVEV in the germline V gene (reference sequence). The V segment lost 6 bases and the J segment 3 bases; nucleotides outside the gene matches: 5. The CDR3 DNA reads TGTGCCAGCAGGTCTAGCGGGGGTGGCTACGAGCAGTACTTC. Its translation is CASRSSGGGYEQYF.

This chain joins TRBV28 and TRBJ2-7, with a possible D match to TRBD1 (6 bases). The CDR3 covers 16 residues. Trimming stripped 6 bases from V and 3 bases from J, with 21 bases between. CDR1 is MDHEN and CDR2 is SYDVKM in the germline V gene. The CDR3 DNA reads as TGTGCCAGCAGATTAGCAGGGGAATTAAGGAGCTACGAGCAGTACTTC. This translates into CASRLAGELRSYEQYF.

This clone was counted a few times. This chain uses TRBV6-4 with TRBJ2-1, with 7 bases fitting TRBD1. The CDR3 has 16 residues. The ends lost 0 bases at V and 3 bases at J; junction bases unmatched: 5. CDR1 and CDR2 from the germline V gene are MRHNA and SNTAGT. For the CDR3, the DNA is TGTGCCAGCAGTGACTCCCTCGGGACAGACTACAATGAGCAGTTCTTC. It codes for CASSDSLGTDYNEQFF.

This clone has a single count. This chain joins TRBV28 and TRBJ2-2; no reliable D call. V was trimmed by 7 bases and J by 6 bases, leaving 15 bases between them. Per germline, CDR1 MDHEN and CDR2 SYDVKM. This CDR3 region has 14 residues. CDR3 sequence: CASIPGPSPGELFF. The CDR3 DNA is TGTGCCAGCATCCCTGGGCCCAGCCCCGGGGAGCTGTTTTTT.

This rearrangement joins TRBV19 to TRBJ1-5; D unclear. The germline V and J ends were trimmed by 3 bases and 0 bases, with 18 bases remaining between them. Germline V gene lookup returns CDR1 LNHDA and CDR2 SQIVND (reference sequence). This CDR3 contains 18 residues. The CDR3 nucleotides are TGTGCCAGTAGTATCGGGGTCTGGGGATTCTATAGCAATCAGCCCCAGCATTTT. Residues: CASSIGVWGFYSNQPQHF.

V usage is TRBV6-5 and J usage is TRBJ2-2, with a possible D match to TRBD1 (5 bases). The CDR3 has 15 amino acids. Germline assignment: CDR1 MNHEY and CDR2 SVGAGI. V lost 2 bases and J lost 4, with 11 bases in between. The CDR3 region is CASSYTDITTGELFF. CDR3 DNA: TGTGCCAGCAGTTACACGGACATTACCACCGGGGAGCTGTTTTTT.

In DNA form, the CDR3 reads TGTGCCAGTAGTATAGTGGCCGGGACAGGGAGCGCTGAAGCTTTCTTT. It translates to CASSIVAGTGSAEAFF. V and J are TRBV19 and TRBJ1-1, with TRBD1 matching 9 bases. This CDR3 is 16 amino acids long. V gave up 1 base and J gave up 6 bases; unmatched junction bases: 9. Per germline, CDR1 LNHDA and CDR2 SQIVND (reference sequence).

The chain uses TRBV7-9 and TRBJ1-5; TRBD1 matches at 9 bases. This CDR3 spans 15 amino acids. Per the germline V gene, CDR1 is SEHNR and CDR2 is FQNEAQ (reference sequence). After removal of 1 base from V and 4 bases from J, the junction contained 2 bases not matched to a gene. The CDR3: CASSLGTGANQPQHF. The DNA for the CDR3 is TGTGCCAGCAGCTTAGGGACAGGGGCAAATCAGCCCCAGCATTTT.

The chain recombines TRBV6-4 with TRBJ2-6, with 8 bases that match TRBD1. This CDR3 has 17 residues. J gave up 3 bases and V 3 bases, and 7 bases lay outside the gene matches. Per the germline V gene, CDR1 is MRHNA and CDR2 is SNTAGT. CDR3 DNA sequence: TGTGCCAGCAGTGAATCCGCAGGGGGCGGTGGGGCCAACGTCCTGACTTTC. Protein product: CASSESAGGGGANVLTF.

The chain is built from TRBV5-1 and TRBJ2-3; the match to TRBD2 covers 7 bases. This CDR3 region has 18 residues. Unmatched junction bases numbered 18, after V lost 4 bases and J lost 4 bases. Germline CDR1 reads SGHRS; CDR2 reads YFSETQ. The CDR3 DNA sequence: TGCGCCAGCAGCCCATGGGGTCCTGGCGGGAGATCGGCAGATACGCAGTATTTT. Its translation is CASSPWGPGGRSADTQYF.

This chain links TRBV6-5 with TRBJ1-1, with 10 bases matching TRBD1. J lost 2 bases, V lost 2 bases, and 2 bases had no gene match. Germline V lookup: CDR1 MNHEY, CDR2 SVGAGI. This CDR3 is built from 15 residues. The chain's CDR3 is CASSYDRGPNTEAFF. The CDR3 nucleotides read TGTGCCAGCAGTTACGACAGGGGGCCAAACACTGAAGCTTTCTTT.

J is TRBJ1-1 and V is TRBV6-5; 8 positions agree with TRBD1. CDR3 length: 13 residues. The germline CDR1 and CDR2 sequences are MNHEY and SVGAGI. V gave up 10 bases and J gave up 4 bases; unmatched junction bases: 8. The CDR3 DNA sequence: TGTGCCACCCTCGGACAGGGACTCACTGAAGCTTTCTTT. Translation: CATLGQGLTEAFF.

The chain combines TRBV7-2 with TRBJ2-1; D call uncertain. The length of the CDR3 is 15 residues. Germline V lookup: CDR1 SGHTA, CDR2 FQGNSA. Trimming took 2 bases from V and 3 from J, leaving 11 bases between them. CDR3 bases: TGTGCCAGCAGCTTATCTGCTCTCTACTACAATGAGCAGTTCTTC. The encoded protein is CASSLSALYYNEQFF. The complete variable domain, with remaining parts taken from reference TRBV7-2 and TRBJ2-1, reads GAGVSQSPSNKVTEKGKDVELRCDPISGHTALYWYRQSLGQGLEFLIYFQGNSAPDKSGLPSDRFSAERTGGSVSTLTIQRTQQEDSAVYLCASSLSALYYNEQFFGPGTRLTVL.

CDR3 DNA: TGCGCCAGCAGCCAATGGGGGGGGAGACAAGAGACCCAGTACTTC. Its translation is CASSQWGGRQETQYF. The chain recombines TRBV4-3 with TRBJ2-5; TRBD2 agrees at 7 bases. The V gene's germline CDR1 is LGHNA and CDR2 YSLEER. J lost 2 bases, V lost 2 bases, and 5 bases had no gene match. The CDR3 has 15 residues.